The TCR beta chain described here comes from a study of T cell changes during pregnancy in multiple sclerosis. Germline values: CDR1 SGHRS, CDR2 YFSETQ. The CDR3 covers 14 residues. Trimming cost V 6 bases and J 3 bases; bases outside gene matches: 6. The repertoire was sequenced with immunoSEQ multiplex PCR; TCRdb's copy has only in-frame clones and lacks some. The sample includes some 52,000 clones, around 92% seen only once; the top ten take under 0.3%. This receptor was taken from a female donor with multiple sclerosis, enrolled in a pregnancy study. The genes are TRBV5-1 and TRBJ1-2, with 9 bases that match TRBD1. Source: CD4+ T cells from peripheral blood mononuclear cells, taken in the third trimester of pregnancy. CDR3 region: CASTPTGGYYGYTF. The CDR3, as DNA: TGCGCCAGCACCCCAACAGGGGGCTACTATGGCTACACCTTC.